This TCR beta chain emerged from a study of T-cell memory formation after mild COVID-19. In the study overall: TCR clusters mostly belonged to single donors.

The sample holds many counts of this clonotype. Its antigen remains unknown. Whole-study findings and limits: From day 15 to 85, contracting clones were balanced between CD4 and CD8, whereas later expanders leaned toward CD4+.

Trimming cost V 1 base and J 2 bases, with 9 bases left between them. Germline V gene data show CDR1 as LGHDT and CDR2 as YNNKEL (reference sequence). The CDR3 spans 15 residues. Each CDR3 protein gets one entry after TCRdb re-called the 5' RACE reads with MiXCR. Of about 350,000 distinct CDR3 sequences detected, 12% to 15% appear once; the ten largest clones hold about 24%. This TCR came from a man aged 18 to 29 who had mild COVID-19 (a few samples of this study predate the infection). Cell type and time point are not known. This sequence joins TRBV3-1 and TRBJ2-1; D unclear. The sample was PBMCs or a T cell subset sorted from them (not recorded which). The CDR3: CASSQGPQTYNEQFF. The CDR3 DNA is TGTGCCAGCAGCCAAGGTCCACAGACCTACAATGAGCAGTTCTTC.